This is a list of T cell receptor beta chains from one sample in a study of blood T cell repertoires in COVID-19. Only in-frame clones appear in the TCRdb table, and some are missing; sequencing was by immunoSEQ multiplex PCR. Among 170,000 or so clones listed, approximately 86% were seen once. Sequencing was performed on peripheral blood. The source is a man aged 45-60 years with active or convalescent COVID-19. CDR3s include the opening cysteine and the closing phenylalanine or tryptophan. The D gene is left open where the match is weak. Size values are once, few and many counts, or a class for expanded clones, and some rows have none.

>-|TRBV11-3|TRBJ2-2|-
CASSLISASGELFF
TGTGCCAGCAGCTTAATTTCAGCGTCCGGGGAGCTGTTTTTT
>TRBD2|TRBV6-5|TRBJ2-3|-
CASSRLAGGADTQYF
TGTGCCAGCAGTAGGCTAGCGGGGGGAGCAGATACGCAGTATTTT
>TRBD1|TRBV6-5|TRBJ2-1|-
CASMGQGYNNEQFF
TGTGCCAGCATGGGACAGGGTTATAACAATGAGCAGTTCTTC
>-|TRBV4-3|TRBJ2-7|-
CASSQERGPGTYEQYF
TGCGCCAGCAGCCAAGAAAGGGGCCCAGGGACCTACGAGCAGTACTTC
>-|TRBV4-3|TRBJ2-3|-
CASSQGDFSSTQYF
TGCGCCAGCAGCCAAGGCGACTTCTCAAGTACGCAGTATTTT
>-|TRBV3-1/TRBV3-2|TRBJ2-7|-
CASSSRGIYEQYF
TGTGCCAGCAGCTCTCGGGGGATCTACGAGCAGTACTTC
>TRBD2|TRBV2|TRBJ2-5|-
CASSEGLAQETQYF
TGTGCCAGCAGTGAGGGACTAGCCCAGGAGACCCAGTACTTC
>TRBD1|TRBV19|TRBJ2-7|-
CASPGTATHEQYF
TGTGCCAGTCCGGGGACAGCAACCCACGAGCAGTACTTC
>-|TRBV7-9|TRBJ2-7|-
CASTLSRGLNEQYF
TGTGCCAGCACCCTTTCGCGGGGGCTCAACGAGCAGTACTTC
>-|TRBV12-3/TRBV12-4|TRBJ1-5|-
CASSAGSNQPQHF
TGTGCCAGCAGCGCCGGGAGCAATCAGCCCCAGCATTTT
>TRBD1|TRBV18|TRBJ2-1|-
CASSPPGQGFNEQFF
TGTGCCAGCTCACCACCGGGACAGGGTTTCAATGAGCAGTTCTTC
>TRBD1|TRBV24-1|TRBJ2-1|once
CATSDFAGGYNEQFF
TGTGCCACCAGTGATTTTGCAGGGGGCTACAATGAGCAGTTCTTC
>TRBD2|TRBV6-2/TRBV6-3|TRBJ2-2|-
CASSLAGVETGELFF
TGTGCCAGCAGTCTAGCGGGAGTGGAGACCGGGGAGCTGTTTTTT
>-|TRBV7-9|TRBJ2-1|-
CASSRGTRDEQFF
TGTGCCAGCAGCCGGGGGACCCGGGATGAGCAGTTCTTC
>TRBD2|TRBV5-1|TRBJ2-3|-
CASSTRTSGGVDTQYF
TGCGCCAGCAGCACGAGGACTAGCGGAGGGGTAGATACGCAGTATTTT
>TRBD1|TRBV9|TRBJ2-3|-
CASSKDRGGTDTQYF
TGTGCCAGCAGCAAAGACAGGGGGGGCACAGATACGCAGTATTTT
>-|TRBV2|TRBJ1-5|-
CASRAATGSNQPQHF
TGTGCCAGCAGAGCGGCGACAGGCAGCAATCAGCCCCAGCATTTT
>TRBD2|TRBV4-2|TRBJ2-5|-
CASSGTGGGETQYF
TGTGCCAGCAGCGGAACCGGGGGGGGAGAGACCCAGTACTTC
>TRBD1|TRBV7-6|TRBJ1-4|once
CASSLKRPGTVATNEKLFF
TGTGCCAGCAGCTTAAAAAGACCCGGGACAGTCGCAACTAATGAAAAACTGTTTTTT
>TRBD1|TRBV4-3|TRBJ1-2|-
CASSQGGTVFTF
TGCGCCAGCAGCCAAGGGGGGACAGTTTTCACCTTC
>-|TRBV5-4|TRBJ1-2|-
CASSFRQGQVNGYTF
TGTGCCAGCAGCTTTCGTCAGGGGCAGGTTAATGGCTACACCTTC
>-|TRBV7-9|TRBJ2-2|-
CASSFAVLTGELFF
TGTGCCAGCAGCTTTGCGGTTCTCACCGGGGAGCTGTTTTTT